This entry lists 14 T cell receptor beta chains sequenced from one sample in a study of shared clonotypes between healthy human individuals (dated by TCRdb to the early 2020s). The method behind the library was the immunoSEQ multiplex PCR assay. The clones in this table, taken by TCRdb from immuneACCESS, are in-frame only. Not every clone is retained; where verified, under half of the shortfall comes from an unresolved V gene, and the cause of the rest is unknown. The sample data list 600,000 to 800,000 clones, and approximately 77% of these were observed just once. Jointly, the top ten make up over 1.5% of the sample. The sequenced sample was memory CD4+ T cells sorted from blood. This specimen's cell subset or site label, interpreted: CD45RA-negative fraction. These receptors all stem from a woman aged 25 to 39 in good health.

The sample holds a few counts of this clone. J is TRBJ2-1 and V is TRBV27; 7 bases fit TRBD2. Germline lookup yields CDR1 MNHEY and CDR2 SMNVEV (reference sequence). The CDR3 has 21 amino acids. With V trimmed by 6 bases and J by 9 bases, 32 bases remained unmatched. CDR3 region: CASRNFRRGLKRTSNFGEQFF. The CDR3, as DNA: TGTGCCAGCAGAAATTTTCGGAGGGGACTTAAGAGGACTAGTAATTTCGGTGAGCAGTTCTTC.

This chain connects TRBV28 to TRBJ1-5; TRBD1 is a possible D gene (5 bases). V lost 3 bases and J lost 3, with 12 bases in between. In germline, CDR1 is MDHEN, CDR2 SYDVKM. There are 15 residues in the CDR3. CDR3 sequence reads: CASSFKGSYNQPQHF. The CDR3 region has the DNA TGTGCCAGCAGTTTTAAGGGGAGCTACAATCAGCCCCAGCATTTT.

The chain carries TRBV28 and TRBJ2-7, with 9 bases identical to TRBD1. In germline, CDR1 is MDHEN, CDR2 SYDVKM. With V trimmed by 8 bases and J by 7 bases, 12 bases remained unmatched. The CDR3 has 14 residues. In nucleotides, the CDR3 is TGTGCCAGCTGCCGACAGGGGGTAGCGTTTGAGCAGTACTTC. This sequence encodes CASCRQGVAFEQYF.

The chain has TRBV2 and TRBJ2-7; D is possibly TRBD2 (6 bases). V was shortened by 6 bases and J by 1 base, with 10 bases between the two germline ends. From germline, CDR1 is SNHLY and CDR2 FYNNEI. This CDR3 has 13 residues. CDR3 DNA: TGTGCCAGCAGCGGGACTGGTTCCTACGAGCAGTACTTC. Its protein is CASSGTGSYEQYF.

Notes on this clone: Additional DNA sequences in this sample encode the identical CDR3. The V gene is TRBV18, the J gene TRBJ1-1; D perhaps matches TRBD1 (6 bases). Germline CDR1 is KGHSH and CDR2 is LQKENI. Trimming took 6 bases from V and 1 from J, leaving 12 bases between them. The CDR3 contains 14 residues. CDR3 coding DNA: TGTGCCAGCTCCTCCCGGACAGCGAACACTGAAGCTTTCTTT. This codes for CASSSRTANTEAFF.

This chain links TRBV27 with TRBJ1-3; tentatively, D is TRBD1 (6 bases). The germline V gene has CDR1 MNHEY and CDR2 SMNVEV (reference sequence). The CDR3 is 16 residues long. V was pared by 5 bases and J by 2 bases, with 16 bases between. The CDR3 region has the DNA TGTGCCAGCAGTCCCCGGAAAGGGGGGACTGGAAACACCATATATTTT. Amino acid sequence: CASSPRKGGTGNTIYF.

In this sample, this clone turned up a few times. V is TRBV11-3 and J is TRBJ2-3; a weak D match, TRBD2 (5 bases). V was trimmed by 2 bases and J by 1 base, leaving 10 bases between them. CDR1 is SGHNT, CDR2 YENEEA, per germline. This CDR3 has 15 residues. CDR3 in amino acids: CASSLRAARTDTQYF. CDR3 DNA: TGTGCCAGCAGCTTAAGAGCGGCCCGCACAGATACGCAGTATTTT. Supplemented by reference TRBV11-3 and TRBJ2-3, the full variable domain reads EAGVVQSPRYKIIEKKQPVAFWCNPISGHNTLYWYLQNLGQGPELLIRYENEEAVDDSQLPKDRFSAERLKGVDSTLKIQPAELGDSAVYLCASSLRAARTDTQYFGPGTRLTVL.

The chain uses TRBV30 and TRBJ2-1; no clear D. This CDR3 comprises 13 residues. Looked up from germline, CDR1 is GTSNPN and CDR2 is SVGIG (reference sequence). Trimming stripped 0 bases from V and 6 bases from J, with 9 bases between. The CDR3 DNA follows: TGTGCCTGGAGTGTACTTAGGGCCAATGAGCAGTTCTTC. Its translation is CAWSVLRANEQFF.

The chain couples TRBV6-6 to TRBJ1-1, with D perhaps matching TRBD1 (5 bases). Germline CDR1 is MNHNY and CDR2 is SVGAGI (reference sequence). Trimming stripped 6 bases from V and 6 bases from J, with 23 bases between. There are 16 residues in the CDR3. CDR3 DNA: TGTGCCAGCAGAACTCGTGGGGGGGTCGGGATCGCTGAAGCTTTCTTT. Translated, it gives CASRTRGGVGIAEAFF.

V gene TRBV25-1 combines with J gene TRBJ2-7; D possibly corresponds to TRBD1 (6 bases). CDR1 and CDR2 from the germline V gene are MGHDK and SYGVNS. The CDR3 is 17 residues long. The V end lost 4 bases, the J end lost 2 bases, and 21 bases lay between the germline ends. The CDR3 bases are TGTGCCAGCAGTGTCGACGGACAGACCCAAACACCCTACGAGCAGTACTTC. This sequence encodes CASSVDGQTQTPYEQYF.

In its sample, this clone was seen a few times. This chain connects TRBV28 to TRBJ1-5; D unresolved. The CDR3 is 13 residues long. The germline V gene encodes CDR1 MDHEN and CDR2 SYDVKM. V was trimmed by 7 bases and J by 3 bases, leaving 10 bases between them. CDR3 amino acids: CASTFSVNQPQHF. CDR3 bases: TGTGCCAGCACATTCTCAGTCAATCAGCCCCAGCATTTT.

Ten or more counts support this clone. The chain uses TRBV19 and TRBJ1-5, with 8 bases fitting TRBD1. Germline CDR1 and CDR2: LNHDA and SQIVND (reference sequence). This CDR3 spans 15 amino acids. V lost 3 bases to trimming and J lost 6 bases; unmatched junction nucleotides: 7. The CDR3 DNA follows: TGTGCCAGTAGTATGACGACAGGGGTAAGTCAGCCCCAGCATTTT. Translated, it gives CASSMTTGVSQPQHF.

This clone appeared a few times. This chain joins TRBV7-8 and TRBJ2-1; weak D call: TRBD2 (6 bases). The V end was cut by 1 base, the J end by 5 bases, with 9 bases between. Per the germline V gene, CDR1 is SGHVS and CDR2 is FQNEAQ. CDR3 length: 14 residues. For the CDR3, the DNA is TGTGCCAGCAGCTTAGGATGGGGGGACAATGAGCAGTTCTTC. As protein: CASSLGWGDNEQFF.

The gene calls are TRBV9 and TRBJ2-5; 14 nucleotides line up with TRBD2. The CDR3 has 18 amino acids. Per germline, CDR1 SGDLS and CDR2 YYNGEE. The V segment lost 4 bases and the J segment 5 bases; nucleotides outside the gene matches: 13. The CDR3 loop reads CASSPGTSGSRWRETQYF. In nucleotides, the CDR3 is TGTGCCAGCAGCCCCGGGACTAGCGGGAGTAGGTGGAGGGAGACCCAGTACTTC. Full variable domain (outside the CDR3, taken from reference TRBV9 and TRBJ2-5): DSGVTQTPKHLITATGQRVTLRCSPRSGDLSVYWYQQSLDQGLQFLIQYYNGEERAKGNILERFSAQQFPDLHSELNLSSLELGDSALYFCASSPGTSGSRWRETQYFGPGTRLLVL.